The 2 T cell receptor beta chains reported below all come from one sample, sequenced in a study of Ad26.COV2.S vaccination and SARS-CoV-2 variants. Indicated treatment: 15 to 20 received Ad26.COV2.S at low or high dose, single or two shots; 5 received placebo; per-sample allocation not given. On day 63 after the first injection, vaccine and placebo recipients gave samples. Clones were sequenced by immunoSEQ multiplex PCR, and TCRdb holds only the in-frame ones, with some missing. The table records 430,000 or so clones, 80% to 95% of them present only once. The starting material was peripheral blood, obtained in a trial of Ad26.COV2.S vaccine versus placebo. The receptors were sampled from a person aged 18 to 65 who received the Ad26.COV2.S COVID-19 vaccine or a placebo.

V gene TRBV12-3 or TRBV12-4 combines with J gene TRBJ2-1; D is unclear. Trimming took off 1 base at V and 8 bases at J, with 6 bases between the two ends. The CDR3 consists of 12 residues. The CDR3 sequence is CASSLGPYEQFF. The CDR3 DNA follows: TGTGCCAGCAGTTTAGGGCCGTATGAGCAGTTCTTC.

This clone turned up a few times. The chain couples TRBV7-9 to TRBJ1-1, with D possibly TRBD1 on 6 matching bases. V was pared by 4 bases and J by 1 base, with 7 bases between. Per the germline V gene, CDR1 is SEHNR and CDR2 is FQNEAQ (reference sequence). There are 13 residues in the CDR3. This CDR3 is CASSWGQNTEAFF. The CDR3 DNA reads as TGTGCCAGCAGCTGGGGACAGAACACTGAAGCTTTCTTT.